This T cell receptor (beta chain) originates from a study of cytomegalovirus exposure and HLA in healthy donors. Study-wide context: Earlier findings included some 120 million unique TCR beta sequences obtained from roughly 200 million T cells. Findings and caveats of the study: The authors later linked a missense DCLRE1C variant to TCR beta V- and J-gene trimming. Later analysis found that TCR beta chains associated with HLA were more clonally expanded than other, equally common chains. In a later analysis, DRB1 alleles had the most associated TCRs; HLA-C alleles the fewest.

The PCR employed 60 Vbeta primers together with 13 Jbeta primers. The repertoire was sequenced with immunoSEQ multiplex PCR; TCRdb's copy has only in-frame clones and lacks some. The sample includes nearly 200,000 clones, over 70% of them seen just once. The ends were cut back, 6 bases at V and 6 bases at J, with 17 bases in the middle. CDR1 is MNHEY and CDR2 is SVGAGI in the germline V gene. The CDR3 covers 15 residues. About this clone itself: Its antigen is unknown.

Sequenced input: PBMCs. The source is a man aged 25-45 years in good health and CMV-seronegative. V is TRBV6-5 and J is TRBJ2-2; a possible D gene is TRBD2 (6 bases). The chain's CDR3 is CASSPPRENAGELFF. For the CDR3, the DNA is TGTGCCAGCAGCCCCCCCCGGGAGAATGCCGGGGAGCTGTTTTTT.